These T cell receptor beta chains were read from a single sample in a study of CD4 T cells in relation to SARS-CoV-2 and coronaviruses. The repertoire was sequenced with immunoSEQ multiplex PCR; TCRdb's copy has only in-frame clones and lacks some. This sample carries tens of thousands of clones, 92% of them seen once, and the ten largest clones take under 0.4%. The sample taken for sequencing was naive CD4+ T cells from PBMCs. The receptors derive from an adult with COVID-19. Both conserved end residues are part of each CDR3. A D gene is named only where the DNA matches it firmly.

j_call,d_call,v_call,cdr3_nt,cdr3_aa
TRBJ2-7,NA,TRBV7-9,TGTGCCAGCAGCTTCTTATCGGGACAACACTACGAGCAGTACTTC,CASSFLSGQHYEQYF
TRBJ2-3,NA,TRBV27,TGTGCCAGCAGTTCACCGGACAGAATACTCACAGATACGCAGTATTTT,CASSSPDRILTDTQYF
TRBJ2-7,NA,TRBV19,TGTGCCAGTAGGCGGGACAGTGGCTACGAGCAGTACTTC,CASRRDSGYEQYF
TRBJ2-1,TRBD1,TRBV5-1,TGCGCCAGCAGTCGCGAACCCGGGACAGGGGGGGACAATGAGCAGTTCTTC,CASSREPGTGGDNEQFF
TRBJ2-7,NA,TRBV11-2,TGTGCCAGCAGCTCCCTCCACTCTTCTCCTCCGGCCGAGCAGTACTTC,CASSSLHSSPPAEQYF
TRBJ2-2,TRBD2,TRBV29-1,TGCAGCGTTGGACTAGCGAGCGGGGAGCTGTTTTTT,CSVGLASGELFF
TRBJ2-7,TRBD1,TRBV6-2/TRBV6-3,TGTGCCAGCAGTTTTGACCCAACAGGGGTTGGTAACGAGCAGTACTTC,CASSFDPTGVGNEQYF
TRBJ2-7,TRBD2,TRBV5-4,TGTGCCAGCAGCCACCGGACTAGCTACGAGCAGTACTTC,CASSHRTSYEQYF
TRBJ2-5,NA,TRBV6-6,TGTGCCAGCAGTTACCGTGTTCGGGGACCCCAAGAGACCCAGTACTTC,CASSYRVRGPQETQYF
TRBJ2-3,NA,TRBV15,TGTGCCACCAGCGGGGCCAGGCAGTATTTT,CATSGARQYF
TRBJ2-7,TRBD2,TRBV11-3,TGTGCCAGCAGCTTAGATTTGGGAGCGGGAGGGCCGGCCGAGCAGTACTTC,CASSLDLGAGGPAEQYF
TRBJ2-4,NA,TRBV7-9,TGTGCCAGCAGCTTAAATCAAGGGAACATTCAGTACTTC,CASSLNQGNIQYF
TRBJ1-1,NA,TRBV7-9,TGTGCCAGCAGCTTAGCTGGGGACACTGAAGCTTTCTTT,CASSLAGDTEAFF
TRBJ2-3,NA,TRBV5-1,TGCGCCTCGCAGGGCGTTACTAGCACAGATACGCAGTATTTT,CASQGVTSTDTQYF
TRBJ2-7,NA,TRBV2,TGTGCCAGCAGTGTTATCGGCGAGCAGTACTTC,CASSVIGEQYF